This record concerns one T cell receptor beta chain sequence. Its binding antigen is unknown. Base qualities were left out, and no much larger clone turns up one base away. The library was obtained by bulk RNA-seq. The sequencing machine was an Illumina HiSeq 2500. Per the source publication's procedure: For the separate targeted TCR-seq dataset, MiXCR version 2.1.5 with default parameters extracted and quantified CDR3 sequences from raw reads. In the separate targeted TCR-seq dataset, TCR-beta clones were defined by the combination of V gene, J gene and CDR3 sequence. In the separate targeted TCR-seq dataset, clones with fewer than three counts were removed, then only the 90% most strongly expressed clones per sample were retained. In the separate targeted TCR-seq dataset, Treg-Tconv overlap was calculated per tissue as the number of shared clones divided by the total number of Treg clones, multiplied by 100. Clones were called with MiXCR by TCRdb after fastp trimmed the public reads at Q25, and only in-frame beta chains were retained. For every CDR3 protein sequence, its rows merge into one entry that carries the most common genes and DNA. TCRdb's processing, not the study's, gives the V and J calls here. The table for this sample lists around 2,300 distinct CDR3 sequences; approximately 85% of them were counted only once. Of the sample, around 1.5% is held by the ten largest clones.

This specimen belongs to a study of draining lymph node invasion in breast cancer (dated by TCRdb to about 2020). About the full investigation: Nodal metastasis was diagnosed by histology and cytokeratin immunohistochemistry, and confirmation was obtained by EpCAM/CD45 flow cytometry. In a separate targeted assay, bulk TCR-beta CDR3 sequencing compared sorted memory regulatory T cells and memory conventional CD4 T cells across breast cancer tissues. Each patient contributed matched non-invaded and tumor-invaded tumor-draining lymph nodes plus the primary tumor, profiled for both Treg and Tconv subsets. The separate targeted TCR sequencing included lymph nodes from five patients, and primary tumors were also sequenced for three of those five patients.

The full study reports these points: Roughly 12-22% of Treg TCRs were shared with Tconvs per tissue, interpreted as suggesting peripheral Treg induction. The data could not resolve whether Treg conversion took place in a given organ or whether converted Tregs recirculated between nodes and tumor. TCRs shared between the Treg and Tconv subsets were viewed as suggestive of, but not proof of, a common clonal origin. According to the targeted TCR-seq data, Tregs appeared to be more clonally expanded than Tconvs in every tissue, and both subsets had lower diversity in tumor than in lymph nodes. The tumor top-100 clone tracking analysis was possible in only two patients. Detection of some of the top 100 tumor clones in both invaded and non-invaded nodes suggests recirculation between tumor and draining nodes.

Memory conventional CD4 T cells were sorted as CD4+ CD45RA- CD25- cells. Tumor-draining lymph nodes were classified as non-invaded or invaded according to the absence or presence of metastatic tumor cells. Before staining and sorting, a Miltenyi Pan T Cell isolation kit was used to pre-enrich the T cells. Immunohistochemistry for estrogen receptor, progesterone receptor, HER2 and Ki-67 was used to characterize the primary tumors. Within a few hours after surgery, the fresh surgical tissue was processed by cutting it into small fragments. The tissue fragments were enzymatically digested with Liberase TL plus DNase for 15 to 20 minutes and then passed through a 40-micrometer strainer. After DAPI live/dead staining, cells were sorted on a BD FACS Aria II at about 96-99% purity. Sorted cells were lysed in TCL buffer and RNA was purified with a Norgen Single Cell RNA purification kit including DNase treatment.

V is pruned by 7 bases and J by 6 bases, leaving 5 bases of the junction without a gene match. There are 13 amino acids in the CDR3, from cysteine to phenylalanine inclusive. Just the 39-base CDR3 DNA is kept, in frame starting at base 1. CDR1 SGHTA and CDR2 FQGNSA were looked up in the germline V gene. This receptor chain uses TRBV7-2 and TRBJ2-2, and TRBD1 matches 7 of the central bases. The TCR originated in a female donor with luminal breast cancer. Material: sorted memory CD4+ effector T cells from a lymph node. In the paper's terms, the cell subset or site label means: CD45RA-negative sorted CD4+ T cells (memory Tconv or effector/memory Treg). The DNA sequence follows: TGTGCCAGCATCTTCACAGGGGCCGGGGAGCTGTTTTTT. It specifies CASIFTGAGELFF.